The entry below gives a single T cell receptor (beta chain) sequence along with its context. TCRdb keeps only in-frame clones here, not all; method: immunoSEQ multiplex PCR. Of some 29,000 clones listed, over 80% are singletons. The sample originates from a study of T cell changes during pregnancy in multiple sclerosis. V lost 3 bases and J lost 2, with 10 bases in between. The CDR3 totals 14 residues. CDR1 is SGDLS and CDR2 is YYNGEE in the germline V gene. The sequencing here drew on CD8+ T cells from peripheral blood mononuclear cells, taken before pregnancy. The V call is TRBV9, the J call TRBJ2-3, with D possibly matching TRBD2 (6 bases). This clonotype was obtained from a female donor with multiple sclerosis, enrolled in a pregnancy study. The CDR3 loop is CASSEEGYTDTQYF. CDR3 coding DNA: TGTGCCAGCAGCGAGGAGGGTTACACAGATACGCAGTATTTT.